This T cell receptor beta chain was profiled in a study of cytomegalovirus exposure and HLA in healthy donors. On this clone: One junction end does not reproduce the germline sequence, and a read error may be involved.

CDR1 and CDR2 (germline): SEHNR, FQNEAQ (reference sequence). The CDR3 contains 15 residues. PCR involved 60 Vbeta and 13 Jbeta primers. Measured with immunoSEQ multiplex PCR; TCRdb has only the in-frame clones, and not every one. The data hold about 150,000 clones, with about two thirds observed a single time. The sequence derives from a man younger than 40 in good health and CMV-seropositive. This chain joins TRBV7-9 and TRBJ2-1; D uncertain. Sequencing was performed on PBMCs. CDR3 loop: CSSSSLWAAYNEQFF. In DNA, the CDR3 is TGTTCCAGCAGCTCACTGTGGGCCGCCTACAATGAGCAGTTCTTC.